Listed here are 10 T cell receptor beta chains from one sample, sequenced in a study of STAT5B mutations in CD4+ large granular lymphocyte leukemia. TCRdb keeps only in-frame clones here, not all; method: immunoSEQ multiplex PCR. The table shows over 25,000 clones, with approximately 81% occurring only once. The sample comprised CD4+ T cells from blood buffy coats. Receptor source: a human donor in good health.

This clone came up once. This chain joins TRBV4-2 and TRBJ1-4; 7 bases align to TRBD1. The CDR3 runs 20 residues. Germline V lookup: CDR1 LGHNA, CDR2 YNFKEQ. V shed 0 bases, J shed 0 bases, and the junction held 13 bases outside the gene matches. CDR3 amino acids: CASSQDLLVSTGATNEKLFF. CDR3 in DNA: TGTGCCAGCAGCCAAGATCTCCTTGTTTCTACAGGGGCAACTAATGAAAAACTGTTTTTT.

The chain has TRBV4-1 and TRBJ2-3, with 11 nucleotides matching TRBD2. The ends lost 3 bases at V and 6 bases at J; junction bases unmatched: 17. CDR3 length: 19 amino acids. The germline V gene has CDR1 MGHRA and CDR2 YSYEKL. As DNA, the CDR3 is TGCGCCAGCAGCCATCGCAAACTAGGGACTAGCGGCCTCCCGGATACGCAGTATTTT. Translating it yields CASSHRKLGTSGLPDTQYF.

V gene TRBV29-1 combines with J gene TRBJ2-1; D remains unclear. Looked up from germline, CDR1 is SQVTM and CDR2 is ANQGSEA. Trimming shortened V by 0 bases and J by 0 bases, and 9 bases separated the two germline ends. CDR3 length equals 15 residues. DNA for the CDR3: TGCAGCGTTGAAGAGGTGGGAAGCTCCTACAATGAGCAGTTCTTC. Its translation is CSVEEVGSSYNEQFF.

The chain employs TRBV6-5 and TRBJ2-2, with unresolved D. The CDR3 runs to 15 residues. Germline V CDR1 and CDR2: MNHEY, SVGAGI. Trimming took 6 bases from V and 0 from J, leaving 11 bases between them. The chain's CDR3 is CASSPRAANTGELFF. For the CDR3, the DNA is TGTGCCAGCAGCCCCCGGGCCGCGAACACCGGGGAGCTGTTTTTT.

The chain links TRBV15 to TRBJ2-7; 9 bases map to TRBD1. This CDR3 comprises 14 residues. From germline, CDR1 is LNHNV and CDR2 YYDKDF (reference sequence). The V and J ends lost 5 bases and 3 bases, in that order; junction bases with no gene match: 5. CDR3 coding DNA: TGTGCCACCAGCGAGGGACAGGGTATCTACGAGCAGTACTTC. Protein: CATSEGQGIYEQYF.

The CDR3 bases are TGTGCCAGCAAAACGGGACAGGGGGCGATCACCGGGGAGCTGTTTTTT. Its protein product is CASKTGQGAITGELFF. The V and J genes are TRBV5-6 and TRBJ2-2, with 12 bases that match TRBD1. Trimming removed 6 bases from V and 4 bases from J; junction bases left unmatched: 7. Germline assignment: CDR1 SGHDT and CDR2 YYEEEE. The CDR3 length is 16 residues.

This rearrangement joins TRBV5-1 to TRBJ2-3; D remains unclear. This CDR3 has 14 amino acids. Germline V gene data show CDR1 as SGHRS and CDR2 as YFSETQ. Deletions cut 0 bases from V and 0 bases from J, with 5 bases between. CDR3 bases: TGCGCCAGCAGCTTGGACCCTAGCACAGATACGCAGTATTTT. It specifies CASSLDPSTDTQYF.

V gene TRBV5-6 combines with J gene TRBJ1-3; no reliable D call. The CDR3 consists of 11 residues. The germline gives CDR1 SGHDT, CDR2 YYEEEE. V shed 3 bases and J shed 5 bases, with 3 bases lying between them. This CDR3 is CASSYRNTIYF. DNA of the CDR3: TGTGCCAGCAGCTACAGAAACACCATATATTTT.

The rearrangement links TRBV7-2 to TRBJ2-7, with D tentatively TRBD2 (5 bases). Germline CDR1 reads SGHTA; CDR2 reads FQGNSA. The CDR3 has 14 amino acids. Trimming took off 1 base at V and 3 bases at J, with 10 bases between the two ends. The CDR3 reads CASSLEEGIYEQYF. The CDR3 coding sequence is TGTGCCAGCAGCTTAGAAGAGGGTATCTACGAGCAGTACTTC.

The rearrangement joins TRBV19 to TRBJ1-1; D remains unclear. V was cut by 5 bases and J by 0 bases, with 7 bases left in between. Germline assignment: CDR1 LNHDA and CDR2 SQIVND (reference sequence). The length of the CDR3 is 13 residues. The CDR3 spells CASSPLVNTEAFF. The DNA for the CDR3 is TGTGCCAGTAGTCCACTCGTGAACACTGAAGCTTTCTTT.